This entry lists 18 T cell receptor beta chains sequenced from one sample in a study of blood T cell repertoires in COVID-19. Sequenced by immunoSEQ multiplex PCR; TCRdb stores in-frame clones only, minus some. Altogether about 88,000 clones are present, roughly 90% being singletons, with the ten largest covering 2.9%. The sequencing sample was made of peripheral blood. The receptors shown here come from a woman aged 80 or older with acute or convalescent COVID-19.

The chain joins TRBV7-8 to TRBJ2-5; 10 positions agree with TRBD1. The germline CDR1 and CDR2 sequences are SGHVS and FQNEAQ. CDR3 length: 14 residues. Unmatched junction bases numbered 2, after V lost 5 bases and J lost 2 bases. CDR3: CASSQGQGQETQYF. The CDR3 region has the DNA TGTGCCAGCAGCCAGGGACAGGGGCAAGAGACCCAGTACTTC.

Details on this clone: At one end, the junction sequence differs from germline, possibly due to a read error. In nucleotides, the CDR3 is TGTGCCAGCAGCTTTCAGGGGGGCACCCGGGAGCTGTTTTTT. Protein product: CASSFQGGTRELFF. The rearrangement joins TRBV11-1 to TRBJ2-2; D may be TRBD1 (7 bases). Germline loops: CDR1 SGHAT, CDR2 FQDESV (reference sequence). This CDR3 region has 14 residues.

The V and J genes are TRBV15 and TRBJ2-2; D not certain. V was shortened by 0 bases and J by 5 bases, with 4 bases between the two germline ends. Per germline, CDR1 LNHNV and CDR2 YYDKDF (reference sequence). CDR3 length: 13 residues. The CDR3 protein is CATSRDPTGELFF. The DNA of the CDR3 is TGTGCCACCAGCAGAGACCCAACCGGGGAGCTGTTTTTT.

This chain connects TRBV28 to TRBJ2-2; D gene unclear. V was pared by 7 bases and J by 4 bases, with 22 bases between. Per the germline V gene, CDR1 is MDHEN and CDR2 is SYDVKM. The CDR3 is 17 amino acids. For the CDR3, the DNA is TGTGCCAGCACCGATTTCTCCGCTGCGGTTTCCACCGGGGAGCTGTTTTTT. Translation: CASTDFSAAVSTGELFF.

The genes are TRBV9 and TRBJ1-1; 10 positions match TRBD1. With V trimmed by 4 bases and J by 5 bases, 8 bases remained unmatched. The CDR3 contains 15 residues. Germline V gene sequence: CDR1 SGDLS, CDR2 YYNGEE. The CDR3 coding sequence is TGTGCCAGCAGCCCCAGGGACAGGGGAATGACTGAAGCTTTCTTT. It is translated as CASSPRDRGMTEAFF.

The J gene is TRBJ1-1, the V gene TRBV7-9; 10 nucleotides align to TRBD1. V shed 2 bases and J 5 bases; nucleotides not matched to a gene: 8. CDR1 is SEHNR and CDR2 is FQNEAQ in the germline V gene (reference sequence). The CDR3 runs to 16 residues. Here the CDR3 reads CASSLPSGTGDTEAFF. The CDR3 bases are TGTGCCAGCAGCTTACCCTCCGGGACAGGGGATACTGAAGCTTTCTTT.

A remark on this clone: Different DNA sequences within this sample yield the same CDR3. Here the CDR3 reads CAIKGGDGNQPQHF. DNA of the CDR3: TGTGCCATCAAAGGGGGGGATGGCAATCAGCCCCAGCATTTT. This sequence joins TRBV10-3 and TRBJ1-5, with D possibly matching TRBD1 (6 bases). CDR3 length: 14 amino acids. The germline V and J ends were trimmed by 7 bases and 2 bases, with 12 bases remaining between them. Per germline, CDR1 ENHRY and CDR2 SYGVKD.

This clone was picked up one time. This chain connects TRBV9 to TRBJ2-5; D is perhaps TRBD1 (5 bases). Trimming left V 0 bases short and J 1 base short, with 7 bases between. From germline, CDR1 is SGDLS and CDR2 YYNGEE. The CDR3 is 14 residues long. The CDR3 reads CASSVVGAQETQYF. In DNA, the CDR3 is TGTGCCAGCAGCGTAGTTGGGGCCCAAGAGACCCAGTACTTC.

This clone was observed once. The V gene is TRBV27, the J gene TRBJ1-1; D possibly corresponds to TRBD1 (5 bases). Germline CDR1 and CDR2: MNHEY and SMNVEV (reference sequence). V lost 2 bases and J 7 bases, leaving 14 bases between the germline ends. The CDR3 sequence is 14 residues long. Written as DNA, the CDR3 is TGTGCCAGCAGTTTAATGGGGCAGGGCGGTGAAGCTTTCTTT. Translation: CASSLMGQGGEAFF.

V is TRBV7-2 and J is TRBJ2-1; D remains unclear. Trimming stripped 1 base from V and 5 bases from J, with 12 bases between. CDR3 length: 15 amino acids. CDR1 is SGHTA, CDR2 FQGNSA, per germline. The CDR3 region is CASSLGLVWNNEQFF. The DNA for the CDR3 is TGTGCCAGCAGCTTAGGGCTAGTTTGGAACAATGAGCAGTTCTTC.

This clone was found once. The rearrangement links TRBV19 to TRBJ2-1, with 12 bases aligning to TRBD1. Trimming took 6 bases from V and 2 from J; bases not matched to a gene: 14. There are 19 residues in the CDR3. The V gene's germline CDR1 is LNHDA and CDR2 SQIVND (reference sequence). The CDR3 loop is CASRGWDRGLRRTYNEQFF. CDR3 nucleotides: TGTGCCAGTAGGGGGTGGGACAGGGGGCTTAGACGGACCTACAATGAGCAGTTCTTC.

The genes are TRBV9 and TRBJ1-1; 8 nucleotides agree with TRBD1. V was clipped by 4 bases and J by 5 bases; unmatched bases: 7. This CDR3 spans 14 amino acids. From germline, CDR1 is SGDLS and CDR2 YYNGEE. CDR3 sequence (DNA): TGTGCCAGCAGCCCGGGACAGGCGAGGACTGAAGCTTTCTTT. Encoded protein: CASSPGQARTEAFF.

The chain combines TRBV5-1 with TRBJ2-7; 7 bases line up with TRBD1. Per germline, CDR1 SGHRS and CDR2 YFSETQ. The V and J ends lost 6 bases and 0 bases, in that order; junction bases with no gene match: 6. The CDR3 runs to 14 residues. The CDR3 is CASTRTGSSYEQYF. As DNA, the CDR3 is TGCGCCAGCACCCGGACAGGATCCTCCTACGAGCAGTACTTC. The entire variable domain, with the rest obtained from reference TRBV5-1 and TRBJ2-7, is as follows: KAGVTQTPRYLIKTRGQQVTLSCSPISGHRSVSWYQQTPGQGLQFLFEYFSETQRNKGNFPGRFSGRQFSNSRSEMNVSTLELGDSALYLCASTRTGSSYEQYFGPGTRLTVT.

With respect to this clone: A junction boundary mismatches the germline segment, possibly from a read error. J is TRBJ2-3 and V is TRBV6-5; the match to TRBD2 covers 11 bases. This CDR3 is 12 amino acids long. Germline CDR1 MNHEY, CDR2 SVGAGI. The CDR3 loop reads CASSKTGLAAHF. The CDR3 nucleotides are TGTGCCAGCAGTAAAACGGGACTAGCGGCTCATTTT.

The V call is TRBV15, the J call TRBJ2-5, with unresolved D. Germline CDR1 LNHNV, CDR2 YYDKDF (reference sequence). The CDR3 has 12 residues. V lost 8 bases and J lost 1, with 8 bases in between. CDR3 coding DNA: TGTGCCACCTCGTCGAGCCAAGAGACCCAGTACTTC. It is translated as CATSSSQETQYF.

The gene calls are TRBV6-5 and TRBJ2-5; a weak D match, TRBD2 (7 bases). The CDR3 runs 14 residues. V was trimmed by 2 bases and J by 5 bases, leaving 12 bases between them. The germline V gene encodes CDR1 MNHEY and CDR2 SVGAGI. CDR3 amino acids: CASSYGGRGETQYF. The CDR3 DNA sequence: TGTGCCAGCAGTTACGGTGGGAGGGGGGAGACCCAGTACTTC.

The chain joins TRBV19 to TRBJ2-3; weak D call: TRBD1 (5 bases). The CDR3 is made up of 14 amino acids. Between the trimmed V and J ends, which lost 3 bases and 2 bases, there was a span of 9 bases. Germline assignment: CDR1 LNHDA and CDR2 SQIVND (reference sequence). CDR3 in DNA: TGTGCCAGTAGTATTCAGGGCTACACAGATACGCAGTATTTT. Protein product: CASSIQGYTDTQYF. Supplemented by reference TRBV19 and TRBJ2-3, the full variable domain reads DGGITQSPKYLFRKEGQNVTLSCEQNLNHDAMYWYRQDPGQGLRLIYYSQIVNDFQKGDIAEGYSVSREKKESFPLTVTSAQKNPTAFYLCASSIQGYTDTQYFGPGTRLTVL.

The chain joins TRBV11-1 to TRBJ2-1; 10 nucleotides line up with TRBD2. The CDR3 is 14 amino acids. Germline CDR1 reads SGHAT; CDR2 reads FQDESV (reference sequence). The V gene end was trimmed by 1 base and the J gene end by 9 bases; junction bases not matched to a gene: 3. This CDR3 reads CASSLVAGGGEQFF. The CDR3 coding sequence is TGTGCCAGCAGCTTAGTAGCGGGGGGCGGTGAGCAGTTCTTC.